Each of the 28 T cell receptor beta chains below was sequenced from the same sample in a study of cytomegalovirus exposure and HLA in healthy donors. A multiplex PCR was run with 60 Vbeta primers and 13 Jbeta primers. Produced via immunoSEQ multiplex PCR; TCRdb's table is partial and in-frame only. This sample has more than 80,000 clones, with around 68% found just once. Specimen: PBMCs. The receptors shown here come from a middle-aged woman in good health and CMV-seropositive.

This clone was seen a few times. DNA for the CDR3: TGCGCCAGCAGCTTGTTCGATAGCGTTAATGAAAAACTGTTTTTT. It specifies CASSLFDSVNEKLFF. The genes are TRBV5-1 and TRBJ1-4; D uncertain. This CDR3 is built from 15 residues. Trimming took off 1 base at V and 4 bases at J, with 11 bases between the two ends. CDR1 is SGHRS, CDR2 YFSETQ, per germline. Full variable domain (rest looked up from reference TRBV5-1 and TRBJ1-4): KAGVTQTPRYLIKTRGQQVTLSCSPISGHRSVSWYQQTPGQGLQFLFEYFSETQRNKGNFPGRFSGRQFSNSRSEMNVSTLELGDSALYLCASSLFDSVNEKLFFGSGTQLSVL.

Here the CDR3 reads CASKGLAGDWYNEQFF. For the CDR3, the DNA is TGTGCCAGCAAGGGCCTAGCGGGGGACTGGTACAATGAGCAGTTCTTC. V and J are TRBV6-6 and TRBJ2-1, with 10 bases fitting TRBD2. Germline V gives CDR1 MNHNY, CDR2 SVGAGI (reference sequence). V was pared by 7 bases and J by 4 bases, with 10 bases of the junction left unmatched. This CDR3 is built from 16 residues.

V usage is TRBV4-3 and J usage is TRBJ2-3, with a weak D call TRBD2 (5 bases). The germline gives CDR1 LGHNA, CDR2 YSLEER. With 6 bases removed from V and 2 bases from J, the gap between germline ends came to 12 bases. The CDR3 runs 14 residues. The DNA for the CDR3 is TGCGCCAGCAGTCGCGAGCGGTACACAGATACGCAGTATTTT. This gives the protein CASSRERYTDTQYF.

The rearrangement joins TRBV4-2 to TRBJ2-2; D gene unclear. This CDR3 is 12 amino acids long. Trimming cost V 2 bases and J 6 bases, with 4 bases left between them. Germline lookup yields CDR1 LGHNA and CDR2 YNFKEQ. In DNA form, the CDR3 reads TGTGCCAGCAGCCAATATGCCGGGGAGCTGTTTTTT. Residues: CASSQYAGELFF.

The chain has TRBV18 and TRBJ1-3; no definite D call. CDR3 length: 16 amino acids. Germline CDR1 is KGHSH and CDR2 is LQKENI. V lost 3 bases, J lost 0 bases, and 12 bases lay in between. CDR3 coding DNA: TGTGCCAGCTCACCTTCCGCAGGCTTCTCTGGAAACACCATATATTTT. Protein product: CASSPSAGFSGNTIYF.

This sequence joins TRBV10-1 and TRBJ2-1, with 7 bases that match TRBD1. Looked up from germline, CDR1 is WNHNN and CDR2 is SYGVQD (reference sequence). With V trimmed by 5 bases and J by 2 bases, 3 bases remained unmatched. The CDR3 has 14 amino acids. The CDR3, as DNA: TGCGCCAGCAGTCCGGGACAGACCTACAATGAGCAGTTCTTC. Translating gives CASSPGQTYNEQFF.

Comments on this clone: Mismatch with germline at one junction end may stem from a read error. The chain employs TRBV6-1 and TRBJ2-7, with unresolved D. The germline V gene encodes CDR1 MNHNS and CDR2 SASEGT. The CDR3 extends over 13 amino acids. The CDR3 nucleotides read TGTGCCAGCAGTGAAACGGATTGGTACGAGCGGTACTTC. It encodes CASSETDWYERYF.

The J gene is TRBJ1-5, the V gene TRBV27; tentative D call: TRBD1 (6 bases). Germline loops: CDR1 MNHEY, CDR2 SMNVEV (reference sequence). The CDR3 is 17 amino acids. The ends were cut back, 5 bases at V and 2 bases at J, with 19 bases in the middle. The CDR3 loop reads CASSISPTGFGNQPQHF. In DNA, the CDR3 is TGTGCCAGCAGTATCTCCCCGACAGGTTTCGGCAATCAGCCCCAGCATTTT.

V usage is TRBV25-1 and J usage is TRBJ1-1, with D possibly matching TRBD1 (5 bases). This CDR3 region has 18 residues. Germline V lookup: CDR1 MGHDK, CDR2 SYGVNS. The V and J ends lost 7 bases and 0 bases respectively, with 24 bases between them. This CDR3 is CASNKGSNSILMNTEAFF. The CDR3 DNA follows: TGTGCCAGCAATAAGGGGTCGAACTCCATTCTCATGAACACTGAAGCTTTCTTT.

This clone has more than one count but fewer than ten. This rearrangement joins TRBV7-9 to TRBJ2-7; TRBD2 is a possible D gene (6 bases). CDR3 length: 14 amino acids. CDR1 SEHNR and CDR2 FQNEAQ come from the germline V gene (reference sequence). The V end lost 3 bases, the J end lost 3 bases, and 12 bases lay between the germline ends. CDR3 amino acids: CASSLGGHFYEQYF. The DNA of the CDR3 is TGTGCCAGCAGCTTGGGAGGTCACTTCTACGAGCAGTACTTC. The variable domain in full, with the rest retrieved from reference TRBV7-9 and TRBJ2-7, is DTGVSQNPRHKITKRGQNVTFRCDPISEHNRLYWYRQTLGQGPEFLTYFQNEAQLEKSRLLSDRFSAERPKGSFSTLEIQRTEQGDSAMYLCASSLGGHFYEQYFGPGTRLTVT.

This chain connects TRBV11-2 to TRBJ1-2; the D gene is possibly TRBD1 (6 bases). This CDR3 is built from 13 residues. V was shortened by 3 bases and J by 8 bases, with 13 bases between the two germline ends. Germline V gene lookup returns CDR1 SGHAT and CDR2 FQNNGV. The CDR3 DNA reads TGTGCCAGCAGCTTCGGCACAGGGCGCGGCTACACCTTC. Its protein is CASSFGTGRGYTF. The whole variable domain, filled in from reference TRBV11-2 and TRBJ1-2, reads EAGVAQSPRYKIIEKRQSVAFWCNPISGHATLYWYQQILGQGPKLLIQFQNNGVVDDSQLPKDRFSAERLKGVDSTLKIQPAKLEDSAVYLCASSFGTGRGYTFGSGTRLTVV.

J is TRBJ2-3 and V is TRBV7-6, with D tentatively TRBD2 (5 bases). CDR1 and CDR2 from the germline V gene are SGHVS and FNYEAQ. The CDR3 spans 13 residues. With 0 bases removed from V and 4 bases from J, the gap between germline ends came to 5 bases. Here the CDR3 DNA reads TGTGCCAGCAGCTTAGCGGGAGCAGATACGCAGTATTTT. This translates into CASSLAGADTQYF.

V and J are TRBV2 and TRBJ2-1; perhaps TRBD1 as D (5 bases). The germline V gene encodes CDR1 SNHLY and CDR2 FYNNEI. Trimming removed 2 bases at V and 2 bases at J, with 7 bases between. This CDR3 region has 14 residues. CDR3 nucleotides: TGTGCCAGCAGTGAAAGACAGACCTACAATGAGCAGTTCTTC. Translated: CASSERQTYNEQFF. The variable domain in full, completed from reference TRBV2 and TRBJ2-1, reads EPEVTQTPSHQVTQMGQEVILRCVPISNHLYFYWYRQILGQKVEFLVSFYNNEISEKSEIFDDQFSVERPDGSNFTLKIRSTKLEDSAMYFCASSERQTYNEQFFGPGTRLTVL.

This clone was detected only a few times. This sequence joins TRBV19 and TRBJ2-2; D may be TRBD2 (6 bases). This CDR3 spans 18 amino acids. Trimming stripped 4 bases from V and 6 bases from J, with 24 bases between. From germline, CDR1 is LNHDA and CDR2 SQIVND (reference sequence). CDR3 nucleotides: TGTGCCAGTAGTACCTCCCGGGGGTCCTCGGACGGGTCCGGGGAGCTGTTTTTT. Encoded protein: CASSTSRGSSDGSGELFF.

The V and J genes are TRBV28 and TRBJ2-7; TRBD2 aligns across 8 bases. V shed 5 bases, J shed 3 bases, and the junction held 18 bases outside the gene matches. The germline V gene encodes CDR1 MDHEN and CDR2 SYDVKM. This CDR3 region has 18 residues. The CDR3 spells CASSPSRGSGTEGYEQYF. CDR3 bases: TGTGCCAGCAGTCCGTCTCGGGGTAGCGGGACGGAAGGCTACGAGCAGTACTTC.

In DNA form, the CDR3 reads TGTGCCAGCAGACCAACAGGGGTGGCGGATCGGCCCCAGCATTTT. It yields the protein CASRPTGVADRPQHF. The rearrangement uses TRBV6-5 and TRBJ1-5, with TRBD1 identical over 7 bases. This CDR3 has 15 residues. J lost 9 bases, V lost 6 bases, and 14 bases had no gene match. Germline CDR1 and CDR2: MNHEY and SVGAGI.

V is TRBV6-5 and J is TRBJ2-5, with TRBD1 matching over 12 bases. V was clipped by 2 bases and J by 4 bases; unmatched bases: 5. Germline-derived CDR1 and CDR2 are MNHEY and SVGAGI. The CDR3 contains 16 residues. This CDR3 is CASSYGTGGEGETQYF. CDR3 nucleotides: TGTGCCAGCAGTTACGGGACAGGGGGCGAAGGAGAGACCCAGTACTTC.

The V gene is TRBV27, the J gene TRBJ2-7; 7 positions match TRBD1. The CDR3 is made up of 13 amino acids. The germline V gene encodes CDR1 MNHEY and CDR2 SMNVEV (reference sequence). Trimming took 5 bases from V and 0 from J; bases not matched to a gene: 1. The CDR3 DNA reads as TGTGCCAGCAGTGGACAGGCCTCCTACGAGCAGTACTTC. It yields the protein CASSGQASYEQYF.

The rearrangement uses TRBV18 and TRBJ2-7; 9 bases agree with TRBD1. The germline gives CDR1 KGHSH, CDR2 LQKENI. With 4 bases clipped from V and 2 bases from J, the junction kept 6 bases outside the gene matches. This CDR3 region has 15 residues. The CDR3 nucleotides are TGTGCCAGCTCACTGACCGGGACAGGGCCCTACGAGCAGTACTTC. It is translated as CASSLTGTGPYEQYF.

The chain carries TRBV18 and TRBJ2-5, with 10 bases lining up with TRBD1. Germline V gives CDR1 KGHSH, CDR2 LQKENI. The CDR3 contains 17 residues. With 3 bases clipped from V and 5 bases from J, the junction kept 12 bases outside the gene matches. As DNA, the CDR3 is TGTGCCAGCTCACCGGACGTGGGACAGGGGAACGGGGAGACCCAGTACTTC. This encodes CASSPDVGQGNGETQYF.

This chain joins TRBV7-2 and TRBJ2-1, with D possibly being TRBD2 (5 bases). V was shortened by 1 base and J by 0 bases, with 10 bases between the two germline ends. The CDR3 runs to 16 residues. Germline V gene data show CDR1 as SGHTA and CDR2 as FQGNSA. CDR3 loop: CASSLGVGSSYNEQFF. The CDR3 nucleotides are TGTGCCAGCAGCTTAGGTGTGGGGAGCTCCTACAATGAGCAGTTCTTC.

The chain recombines TRBV7-8 with TRBJ2-7; TRBD2 aligns across 10 bases. V lost 2 bases to trimming and J lost 6 bases; unmatched junction nucleotides: 4. Germline V CDR1 and CDR2: SGHVS, FQNEAQ. The CDR3 spans 14 residues. The CDR3 DNA reads TGTGCCAGCAGCTTACGACTAGCGGGCGCCGAGCAGTACTTC. Its protein product is CASSLRLAGAEQYF. The full variable domain, rest sourced from reference TRBV7-8 and TRBJ2-7, is GAGVSQSPRYKVAKRGQDVALRCDPISGHVSLFWYQQALGQGPEFLTYFQNEAQLDKSGLPSDRFFAERPEGSVSTLKIQRTQQEDSAVYLCASSLRLAGAEQYFGPGTRLTVT.

The chain has TRBV29-1 and TRBJ2-5; 7 bases map to TRBD1. Unmatched junction bases numbered 6, after V lost 8 bases and J lost 0 bases. The CDR3 spans 13 residues. Germline V lookup: CDR1 SQVTM, CDR2 ANQGSEA. DNA of the CDR3: TGCAGCTGCCAGACAGGGTACCAAGAGACCCAGTACTTC. It is translated as CSCQTGYQETQYF.

The chain carries TRBV5-6 and TRBJ2-2, with D possibly being TRBD2 (6 bases). The CDR3 runs to 16 residues. Germline V CDR1 and CDR2: SGHDT, YYEEEE. V shed 4 bases and J shed 8 bases, with 21 bases lying between them. CDR3: CASSLPSGRLRGELFF. DNA of the CDR3: TGTGCCAGCAGCCTTCCCTCCGGGAGACTACGAGGGGAGCTGTTTTTT.

This rearrangement joins TRBV30 to TRBJ2-7; D call uncertain. CDR3 size: 11 residues. Trimming took 3 bases from V and 3 from J, leaving 6 bases between them. Germline V gene lookup returns CDR1 GTSNPN and CDR2 SVGIG (reference sequence). CDR3 in DNA: TGTGCCTGGAGGTCTAGCTACGAGCAGTACTTC. Amino acids: CAWRSSYEQYF.

The rearrangement uses TRBV4-1 and TRBJ1-2; tentative D call: TRBD1 (5 bases). The length of the CDR3 is 13 residues. Germline CDR1 MGHRA, CDR2 YSYEKL. V lost 0 bases, J lost 6 bases, and 8 bases lay in between. CDR3 in amino acids: CASSQDAGDGYTF. CDR3 in DNA: TGCGCCAGCAGCCAAGACGCGGGGGATGGCTACACCTTC.

This clone was seen a handful of times. The CDR3 sequence is CASSLRLAGGTSTDTQYF. The DNA for the CDR3 is TGCGCCAGCAGCCTGCGACTAGCGGGAGGTACTAGCACAGATACGCAGTATTTT. The genes are TRBV4-3 and TRBJ2-3; 13 nucleotides align to TRBD2. The CDR3 consists of 18 residues. Looked up from germline, CDR1 is LGHNA and CDR2 is YSLEER. Trimming at V came to 4 bases and at J to 0 bases, leaving 7 bases not matched to a gene.

A few counts support this clone. The J gene is TRBJ2-7, the V gene TRBV27; possible D gene TRBD2, 6 bases. This CDR3 spans 15 amino acids. Germline CDR1 reads MNHEY; CDR2 reads SMNVEV (reference sequence). V was pared by 5 bases and J by 6 bases, with 20 bases between. CDR3 region: CASSRGWGEEGEQYF. CDR3 DNA: TGTGCCAGCAGTCGGGGCTGGGGGGAAGAGGGCGAGCAGTACTTC.